The 9 T cell receptor beta chains presented below share a single source sample, sequenced in a study of human T cells and chemical hapten exposure. Sequencing started from total RNA isolated from unfractionated whole blood. Each CDR3 protein gets one entry after TCRdb re-called the 5' RACE reads with MiXCR. This table has about 120,000 distinct CDR3 sequences, roughly a fifth appearing once. These receptors were taken from a human donor in good health.

There are a few counts of this clonotype. V usage is TRBV7-8 and J usage is TRBJ2-7; no clear D. Between the trimmed V and J ends, which lost 5 bases and 7 bases, there was a span of 12 bases. The CDR3 has 12 residues. Germline CDR1 and CDR2: SGHVS and FQNEAQ. The CDR3 is CASSPRGLEQYF. The CDR3 DNA reads as TGTGCCAGCAGCCCCCGCGGATTGGAGCAGTACTTC.

For this clonotype: Being one base from a much bigger clone, this may be a read error. The chain couples TRBV7-2 to TRBJ2-7, with D maybe TRBD2 (7 bases). The CDR3 spans 16 residues. CDR1 SGHTA and CDR2 FQGNSA come from the germline V gene. The CDR3 DNA reads as TGTGCCAGCAGCTTAGGGGGTAGGGGGGGCACCTACGAGCAGTGCTTC. This encodes CASSLGGRGGTYEQCF.

The chain has TRBV20-1 and TRBJ2-5; 12 positions match TRBD1. Losses at the gene ends were 4 bases for V and 8 bases for J; bases not matched to a gene: 5. In germline, CDR1 is DFQATT, CDR2 SNEGSKA (reference sequence). CDR3 length: 13 residues. The chain's CDR3 is CSAMGQGAATQYF. Written as DNA, the CDR3 is TGCAGTGCTATGGGACAGGGGGCGGCTACCCAGTACTTC.

The chain has TRBV29-1 and TRBJ1-3, with D unresolved. V lost 5 bases and J lost 4, with 9 bases in between. CDR3 length: 12 residues. Germline lookup yields CDR1 SQVTM and CDR2 ANQGSEA. The CDR3 protein is CSVKPSGNTIYF. CDR3 nucleotides: TGCAGCGTTAAGCCTTCCGGAAACACCATATATTTT.

J is TRBJ2-7 and V is TRBV15, with 7 positions matching TRBD2. The CDR3 spans 15 residues. Germline CDR1 is LNHNV and CDR2 is YYDKDF (reference sequence). J gave up 3 bases and V 0 bases, and 5 bases lay outside the gene matches. The chain's CDR3 is CATSRDTAGIYEQYF. The CDR3 bases are TGTGCCACCAGCAGAGATACAGCGGGAATCTACGAGCAGTACTTC.

This clonotype was counted between two and nine times. A single base separates this from a much larger clone, so it may be a read error. The chain links TRBV28 to TRBJ1-2; D may be TRBD1 (6 bases). CDR1 is MDHEN and CDR2 is SYDVKM in the germline V gene. The CDR3 loop spans 13 amino acids. The CDR3 protein is CASSLAGDYGDTF. CDR3 nucleotide sequence: TGTGCCAGCAGTTTAGCAGGGGACTATGGCGACACCTTC.

The V gene is TRBV2, the J gene TRBJ2-3, with 7 nucleotides matching TRBD2. Trimming cost V 5 bases and J 6 bases; bases outside gene matches: 11. The CDR3 contains 15 residues. Germline CDR1 SNHLY, CDR2 FYNNEI. This CDR3 reads CASSRWSREKDTQYF. The DNA of the CDR3 is TGTGCCAGCAGTAGGTGGTCGCGGGAGAAGGATACGCAGTATTTT.

The chain is built from TRBV5-1 and TRBJ2-1; 10 nucleotides line up with TRBD2. Germline CDR1 reads SGHRS; CDR2 reads YFSETQ. The CDR3 is 15 residues long. With V trimmed by 0 bases and J by 10 bases, 7 bases remained unmatched. The CDR3 bases are TGCGCCAGCAGCTTGGATCTAGCGGGAGCCGGGGAGCAGTTCTTC. Translating it yields CASSLDLAGAGEQFF.

This clonotype was detected only a few times. The chain carries TRBV13 and TRBJ2-1; D might be TRBD2 (5 bases). The CDR3 totals 16 residues. Germline values: CDR1 PRHDT, CDR2 FYEKMQ (reference sequence). V lost 6 bases and J lost 4, with 19 bases in between. The CDR3 coding sequence is TGTGCCAGCAGTGCCAGGAGGTGGGAGACATACAATGAGCAGTTCTTC. This sequence encodes CASSARRWETYNEQFF. Together with reference TRBV13 and TRBJ2-1, the CDR3 gives the full variable domain: AAGVIQSPRHLIKEKRETATLKCYPIPRHDTVYWYQQGPGQDPQFLISFYEKMQSDKGSIPDRFSAQQFSDYHSELNMSSLELGDSALYFCASSARRWETYNEQFFGPGTRLTVL.